This T cell receptor beta chain was sequenced in a study of cytomegalovirus exposure and HLA in healthy donors listed by TCRdb under 2017. About the study as a whole: According to an earlier analysis of 587 of the donors, about 180 million T cells yielded 117 million unique TCR beta sequences and more than 250 Gb of sequence data. Every repertoire in the discovery cohort had been generated on one and the same sequencing platform. Across approximately 400 genotyped donors of the cohort, an average of approximately 240,000 unique TCR beta nucleotide sequences per donor were sequenced, and around 20% of those sequences were non-productive. The number of typed donors differed by locus: roughly 629-640 for A, B, C, DRB1 and DQB1; roughly 510 for DQA1; approximately 600 for DPA1; and roughly 490 for DPB1. Besides the first cohort of around 670 subjects, a separate validation cohort made up of over 100 different subjects was used. Among the roughly 370 genotyped donors, 75% to 90% belonged to the genetic ancestry cluster associated with self-reported Caucasian donors. The later analysis used no new phenotypic data to find candidate immune exposures, relying instead on TCR beta sequences and their occurrence across donors. An early release that covered 500 to 800 HLA-typed donors contained approximately 320 gigabases of sequencing data and tens of millions of unique TCR sequences. In an earlier analysis of a few hundred of the donors, high-throughput TCR beta sequencing was used to judge whether each TCR beta V gene segment behaved as functional or pseudogenic. A later analysis re-analyzed previously published TCR beta repertoires from approximately 700 donors and added high-resolution HLA genotyping to study TCR occurrence patterns. Genome-wide SNP genotypes for about 60% of the 666 donors were used in a later genetic analysis, which treated that subset as a discovery cohort. Donor age, sex, ethnicity and CMV serostatus were compiled alongside the repertoire data. The aim of the study was to test whether cataloging public T cell receptors could identify signatures of past pathogen exposure. Because of strong linkage in the cohort, roughly five DR-DQ haplotypes were treated as single units for association and clustering. To predict cytomegalovirus infection status, the study combined high-throughput TCR immunosequencing, statistical association of individual TCRs with disease status, and machine learning. Both class I and class II loci were covered by HLA typing, at four-digit resolution. The T cell repertoires of under 700 subjects were profiled by immunosequencing and related to cytomegalovirus serostatus. General study outcomes and caveats: Cytomegalovirus status was reported to be diagnosed by the classifier with high specificity and sensitivity in both the original and validation cohorts. Because HLA typing was unavailable for some donors at each locus, only the typed subset was used in association tests. In this cohort, only TCR beta chains were sequenced, and detectable features were limited by the absence of alpha or paired-chain data. According to a later genetic analysis, donors in an Asian-associated ancestry cluster had fewer N-insertions in productive TCRs than the approximately 670-donor mean. In a later analysis, HLA-associated TCR beta chains were found to be more clonally expanded and to have lower generation probabilities than equally common non-associated chains. While some public TCRs were present in many individuals, most TCR sequences turned up only very rarely across donors. Several of the top co-occurrence clusters appeared to be linked to parvovirus B19, influenza, CMV and Epstein-Barr virus, according to a later analysis. In a later analysis, most CMV-associated TCR beta chains were found to appear HLA-restricted, with HLA associations seemingly driven largely by CMV exposure. A further reported finding was that TCR beta sequences accurately predicted the HLA-A and HLA-B alleles for most subjects in the first cohort. The study gave a list of about 150 TCR beta chains associated with cytomegalovirus. In vitro tests confirmed that a few of the cytomegalovirus-associated TCR beta chains recognize cytomegalovirus antigens. The authors suggested that the approach could potentially be generalized to other disease states and immunological phenotypes. For the cohort, immune exposure information was limited to CMV serostatus. Correlated functional status among segregating V segments might reflect linkage disequilibrium, but an unknown experimental factor could not be ruled out. Broadly in line with IMGT annotations, most TCR beta V segments showed up in productive rearrangements about 87% or about 30% of the time in an earlier analysis of around 600 of the donors. A cluster of highly shared sequence variants was judged likely to be a technical artifact of the sequencing pipeline. At a false discovery rate of 0.05, a later analysis linked 16,951 TCR beta sequences to specific HLA alleles. Strong co-occurrence of HLA alleles, especially DR and DQ, made assigning TCR associations to individual alleles difficult. In a later analysis, the rate of TCR association differed among HLA loci, with DRB1 alleles having the most associated TCRs and HLA-C alleles having the fewest. Because counts were too low, approximately 18 rarely observed V segments, including chromosome 9 orphons, were excluded from the earlier analysis of a few hundred of the donors. The presence/absence analyses assumed that sequencing depth was roughly uniform across donors, and that assumption may not be true. In a later genetic analysis, a missense DCLRE1C variant was associated with V-gene and J-gene trimming of TCR beta chains, and the association was replicated in an independent cohort.

Library generation was performed with the immunoSEQ multiplex PCR assay. The multiplex PCR relied on a mix of 60 forward primers for TCR Vbeta segments and 13 reverse primers for TCR Jbeta segments. The CDR3 region of rearranged TCR beta genes was amplified from genomic DNA with a multiplex PCR assay. The amplified TCR beta libraries were sequenced on the Illumina HiSeq System as 87-base-pair reads. For the original study's pipeline: In a later analysis, tens of millions of unique TCR beta chains were counted across the roughly 610 repertoires, and some 10 million of these chains were shared by at least two donors. To remove PCR and sequencing errors, raw reads were error-corrected and collapsed into unique sequences using a nearest-neighbor algorithm that merged closely related sequences. V, D and J gene segments were assigned by aligning CDR3 sequences to IMGT reference sequences. Each retained sequence needed at least a six-nucleotide match to both a V gene segment and a J gene segment. Rearrangements were called productive when the CDR3 lacked stop codons and stayed in frame with V and J; all others were non-productive. Following IMGT convention, CDR3 was defined as the stretch from the second conserved V-encoded cysteine to the conserved J-encoded phenylalanine. Sequences without an unambiguous match to a single V gene segment were excluded from the earlier analysis of about 600 of the donors. An earlier analysis of 587 of the donors classified V segments as functional when productive rearrangements were above 56.7% and as segregating when the standard deviation between donors was above 5%. A statistical classification framework was developed to diagnose cytomegalovirus status using the catalog of TCR beta chain sequences. In a later analysis, V and J genes were assigned by comparing TCR nucleotide sequences against IMGT/GENE-DB human TR gene sequences. The TCRdist pipeline was used in a later analysis to assign CDR3 sequences and most-parsimonious VDJ recombination scenarios. In a later analysis, each TCR beta chain was defined by its CDR3 amino acid sequence together with its V-gene family, and reads without a unique V-gene family were excluded. A later analysis removed roughly 590 highly shared, low-generation-probability nucleotide sequences to deal with suspected cross-contamination and a sequencing artifact. In a later analysis, a clonal expansion index for each public chain was calculated from normalized within-repertoire ranks of inferred template counts. In a later analysis, generation probabilities were computed using a VDJ recombination model fitted to out-of-frame rearrangements, and the results were checked against IGoR. A later analysis scored TCR-TCR, TCR-HLA and TCR-CMV co-occurrence with hypergeometric tests, applying a repertoire-size bias correction to TCR pairs. To estimate false discovery rates, a later analysis permuted the HLA or CMV assignments 20 times. A later analysis grouped co-occurring TCRs with DBSCAN, adding TCRdist sequence similarity when clustering within HLA-allele-positive subsets. Repertoires with fewer than 30,000 or more than 120,000 public chains were left out of co-occurrence clustering, as were four to six repertoires with anomalous nucleotide sharing. TCRdb stores this immuneACCESS table with in-frame sequences only. Part of the clones is absent; in the studies checked, under half of the shortfall reflects unresolved V genes, and no reason is known for the rest. The V and J calls and clone size were taken over from that table, and D and trimming were inferred from the DNA. The sample table shows 200,000 or so clones, and 75% to 80% are seen once. Approximately 6% of the sample belongs to the ten largest clones.

Of note for this clone: Its antigen is unknown. No per-base quality is available; no much larger clone lies one base away.

The cohort was made up of about 670 healthy bone marrow donors. At the time of sampling, every cohort member was nominally healthy, though immune exposures that went unrecorded were likely present. The donor was CMV seropositive and belonged to the group of more than 250 seropositive cohort members. A peripheral blood sample was collected from each donor, and TCR beta sequencing was performed on peripheral blood mononuclear cells. The Qiagen DNeasy Blood Extraction Kit was used to extract genomic DNA from the blood cell samples. The source material was PBMCs. The clonotype originates from a woman in her 30s in good health and CMV-seropositive.

The DNA reads as follows: TGTGCCAGCAGCTTAACCTCACAGAGGGAGCCCCGAGTTGTGGGCTACACCTTC. This translates into CASSLTSQREPRVVGYTF. The chain uses TRBV7-9 and TRBJ1-2, with the D gene not clear enough to name. Measured from the cysteine to the phenylalanine, the CDR3 is 18 residues long. Only the CDR3 DNA stays, 54 bases, in frame from base 1. The germline V gene (reference sequence) yields SEHNR for CDR1 and FQNEAQ for CDR2. Between the V and J ends, shortened by 2 bases and 8 bases respectively, the junction contains 27 bases.